A single sample is the source of the 32 T cell receptor beta chains below, sequenced in a study of T cells after yellow fever vaccination. Each CDR3 protein gets one entry after TCRdb re-called the 5' RACE reads with MiXCR. In the table there are 250,000 to 350,000 distinct CDR3 sequences, around 6.8% of which are singletons. Sequencing was performed on PBMCs, taken 45 days after the first yellow fever vaccination. These receptors were taken from a man aged 18 to 35 who received the YFV17D yellow fever vaccine.

This clonotype has only a few counts. V and J are TRBV12-3 or TRBV12-4 and TRBJ2-2, with 9 bases that match TRBD1. There are 16 residues in the CDR3. V was pared by 11 bases and J by 1 base, with 11 bases of the junction left unmatched. CDR3 nucleotide sequence: TGTGCCGGGGGACAGGGAGGGTCTTTGAACACCGGGGAGCTGTTTTTT. Protein product: CAGGQGGSLNTGELFF.

This clonotype was seen a handful of times. V usage is TRBV5-6 and J usage is TRBJ2-7; D unresolved. In germline, CDR1 is SGHDT, CDR2 YYEEEE. The CDR3 extends over 13 amino acids. Trimming removed 2 bases from V and 4 bases from J, with 10 bases in between. For the CDR3, the DNA is TGTGCCAGCAGCTTTCCGGGCGATTACGAGCAGTACGTC. It codes for CASSFPGDYEQYV.

This sequence joins TRBV11-2 and TRBJ2-1; 11 bases agree with TRBD1. The CDR3 contains 15 residues. Trimming removed 5 bases from V and 7 bases from J; junction bases left unmatched: 7. The V gene's germline CDR1 is SGHAT and CDR2 FQNNGV. The CDR3 here is CASSQGTGGKNEQFF. DNA of the CDR3: TGTGCCAGCAGCCAAGGGACAGGGGGTAAGAATGAGCAGTTCTTC.

The gene calls are TRBV5-1 and TRBJ2-5, with D tentatively TRBD2 (5 bases). V was shortened by 0 bases and J by 2 bases, with 11 bases between the two germline ends. The CDR3 is 15 residues long. The germline gives CDR1 SGHRS, CDR2 YFSETQ. The CDR3: CASSLEPGTQETQYF. CDR3 sequence (DNA): TGCGCCAGCAGCTTGGAGCCGGGAACTCAAGAGACCCAGTACTTC.

The chain has TRBV7-2 and TRBJ2-1; D possibly corresponds to TRBD2 (5 bases). There are 13 residues in the CDR3. CDR1 SGHTA and CDR2 FQGNSA come from the germline V gene. V was trimmed by 5 bases and J by 10 bases, leaving 15 bases between them. The CDR3 here is CASSPPGNREQFF. DNA for the CDR3: TGTGCCAGCAGCCCACCCGGGAATAGGGAGCAGTTCTTC.

V usage is TRBV5-1 and J usage is TRBJ2-2; possibly TRBD2 for D (6 bases). V dropped 2 bases and J dropped 1 base, with 15 bases sitting between them. Germline V gene sequence: CDR1 SGHRS, CDR2 YFSETQ. The CDR3 is 17 amino acids. The CDR3 loop is CASSLVFGGENTGELFF. The CDR3 nucleotides read TGCGCCAGCAGCTTAGTCTTCGGCGGGGAGAACACCGGGGAGCTGTTTTTT.

The table lists this clonotype with a few counts. V usage is TRBV5-1 and J usage is TRBJ2-1, with D maybe TRBD2 (6 bases). The CDR3 is 15 amino acids. V was shortened by 1 base and J by 4 bases, with 12 bases between the two germline ends. The germline CDR1 and CDR2 sequences are SGHRS and YFSETQ. The CDR3 spells CASSLREMSYNEQFF. CDR3 DNA: TGCGCCAGCAGCTTGCGGGAGATGTCGTACAATGAGCAGTTCTTC. Looking up the rest from reference TRBV5-1 and TRBJ2-1 gives the full variable domain: KAGVTQTPRYLIKTRGQQVTLSCSPISGHRSVSWYQQTPGQGLQFLFEYFSETQRNKGNFPGRFSGRQFSNSRSEMNVSTLELGDSALYLCASSLREMSYNEQFFGPGTRLTVL.

This clonotype was observed at least ten times. The V call is TRBV7-2, the J call TRBJ1-2; 10 bases align to TRBD1. The CDR3 is 13 residues long. With 4 bases clipped from V and 10 bases from J, the junction kept 6 bases outside the gene matches. The germline gives CDR1 SGHTA, CDR2 FQGNSA. CDR3 protein: CASSSRTGGNYTF. The CDR3 nucleotides are TGTGCCAGCAGCTCAAGGACAGGGGGTAACTACACCTTC. Full variable domain (rest looked up from reference TRBV7-2 and TRBJ1-2): GAGVSQSPSNKVTEKGKDVELRCDPISGHTALYWYRQSLGQGLEFLIYFQGNSAPDKSGLPSDRFSAERTGGSVSTLTIQRTQQEDSAVYLCASSSRTGGNYTFGSGTRLTVV.

This clonotype was found many times. The chain recombines TRBV21-1 with TRBJ1-3; TRBD1 is taken as the D call from the table, unchecked against the DNA. TRBV21-1 is termed a pseudogene. The CDR3 runs 15 residues. The CDR3 loop reads CASSKDVLSGNTIYF. The CDR3 DNA reads TGTGCCAGCAGCAAAGATGTCCTCTCTGGAAACACCATATATTTT.

This clonotype was detected ten times or more. This chain uses TRBV7-9 with TRBJ1-6, with TRBD1 matching over 8 bases. Germline lookup yields CDR1 SEHNR and CDR2 FQNEAQ (reference sequence). CDR3 length: 14 residues. V was pared by 6 bases and J by 6 bases, with 4 bases of the junction left unmatched. The CDR3 DNA follows: TGTGCCAGCAGACTACAGGGGGGTAATTCACCCCTCCACTTT. It translates to CASRLQGGNSPLHF.

This CDR3 reads CASSVGAGMNTEAFF. The CDR3 DNA reads as TGCGCCAGCAGCGTGGGGGCCGGCATGAACACTGAAGCTTTCTTT. The V gene is TRBV5-1, the J gene TRBJ1-1, with TRBD1 as a possible D gene (6 bases). V lost 4 bases and J lost 0, with 13 bases in between. Germline V gene lookup returns CDR1 SGHRS and CDR2 YFSETQ. This CDR3 is built from 15 residues.

At least ten counts were recorded for this clonotype. The chain carries TRBV7-3 and TRBJ2-7; D remains unclear. CDR3 length: 15 residues. V shed 1 base and J shed 0 bases, with 10 bases lying between them. CDR1 is SGHTA and CDR2 is FQGTGA in the germline V gene. CDR3 coding DNA: TGTGCCAGCAGCTTAAATCCTGCGAGCTCCTACGAGCAGTACTTC. Its translation is CASSLNPASSYEQYF.

This clonotype was observed a handful of times. This chain connects TRBV7-2 to TRBJ2-5, with D uncertain. The CDR3 covers 12 residues. CDR1 is SGHTA and CDR2 is FQGNSA in the germline V gene. V lost 5 bases to trimming and J lost 5 bases, with 9 bases between them. The CDR3 is CASSPDSETQYF. The DNA of the CDR3 is TGTGCCAGCAGCCCCGATTCCGAGACCCAGTACTTC.

The V and J genes are TRBV6-1 and TRBJ2-3; D may be TRBD1 or TRBD2 (6 bases each). Germline V gene data show CDR1 as MNHNS and CDR2 as SASEGT. The V and J ends lost 8 bases and 4 bases respectively, with 13 bases between them. The CDR3 sequence is 13 residues long. CDR3 in amino acids: CASGGLGADTQYF. The CDR3 region has the DNA TGTGCCAGCGGGGGGCTAGGCGCAGATACGCAGTATTTT.

This chain uses TRBV20-1 with TRBJ2-2; 8 bases align to TRBD2. The CDR3 has 14 amino acids. Germline CDR1 and CDR2: DFQATT and SNEGSKA (reference sequence). V lost 6 bases and J lost 7; bases outside the gene matches: 10. The chain's CDR3 is CSAPGGGRDGELFF. The CDR3 region has the DNA TGCAGTGCCCCCGGGGGGGGCCGGGACGGGGAGCTGTTTTTT.

Only a few counts were recorded for this clonotype. The chain combines TRBV19 with TRBJ2-2, with 12 bases fitting TRBD2. CDR1 LNHDA and CDR2 SQIVND come from the germline V gene (reference sequence). Trimming removed 5 bases from V and 4 bases from J; junction bases left unmatched: 14. The CDR3 sequence is 19 residues long. CDR3 in amino acids: CASSRRLLAGGPGTGELFF. The CDR3 DNA sequence: TGTGCCAGTAGTCGCCGGTTGCTAGCGGGGGGGCCGGGCACCGGGGAGCTGTTTTTT.

The genes are TRBV6-5 and TRBJ2-7, with D perhaps matching TRBD1 (6 bases). CDR3 length: 15 residues. The V gene's germline CDR1 is MNHEY and CDR2 SVGAGI. V was cut by 0 bases and J by 6 bases, with 15 bases left in between. The CDR3 DNA is TGTGCCAGCAGTTACTCCAGGACAGCCCAGTTCGAGCAGTACTTC. Translating it yields CASSYSRTAQFEQYF.

This clonotype came up a few times. The J gene is TRBJ2-7, the V gene TRBV12-3 or TRBV12-4, with a tentative D call TRBD2 (5 bases). V shed 5 bases and J shed 2 bases, with 13 bases lying between them. This CDR3 has 14 residues. The CDR3, as DNA: TGTGCCAGCAGTCCCGTACGGGGTACCTACGAGCAGTACTTC. The encoded protein is CASSPVRGTYEQYF.

The chain couples TRBV28 to TRBJ2-1, with TRBD2 identical over 7 bases. The J segment lost 2 bases and the V segment lost 3 bases, leaving 7 bases of the junction unmatched. Germline CDR1 reads MDHEN; CDR2 reads SYDVKM. The CDR3 is 16 amino acids. CDR3 protein: CASSFLASGAYNEQFF. CDR3 nucleotides: TGTGCCAGCAGTTTTCTGGCGAGCGGGGCCTACAATGAGCAGTTCTTC.

This clonotype was seen only a few times. The chain combines TRBV9 with TRBJ2-7, with D perhaps matching TRBD2 (5 bases). CDR1 is SGDLS, CDR2 YYNGEE, per germline. Trimming cost V 3 bases and J 3 bases, with 10 bases left between them. The CDR3 is 13 amino acids. The CDR3 spells CASSAPGSYEQYF. In DNA form, the CDR3 reads TGTGCCAGCAGCGCCCCGGGGAGCTACGAGCAGTACTTC.

The chain uses TRBV6-6 and TRBJ2-1; possible D gene TRBD1, 5 bases. V was cut by 2 bases and J by 7 bases, with 9 bases left in between. The CDR3 spans 13 residues. Germline lookup yields CDR1 MNHNY and CDR2 SVGAGI (reference sequence). The DNA for the CDR3 is TGTGCCAGCAGTTACGCCAGGGCGAATGAGCAGTTCTTC. Amino acid sequence: CASSYARANEQFF.

V gene TRBV7-2 combines with J gene TRBJ1-5; D gene uncertain. V was clipped by 6 bases and J by 8 bases, with 17 bases between them. The V gene's germline CDR1 is SGHTA and CDR2 FQGNSA. The CDR3 runs to 14 residues. In nucleotides, the CDR3 is TGTGCCAGCAGTCGCTTGGAAGTATGGGAGCCCCAGCATTTT. Translating it yields CASSRLEVWEPQHF.

On this clonotype: Just one base apart from a much larger clone, this may be a read error. The rearrangement links TRBV4-2 to TRBJ2-1; no reliable D call. V was clipped by 0 bases and J by 15 bases, with 12 bases between them. Germline values: CDR1 LGHNA, CDR2 YNFKEQ. The CDR3 totals 12 residues. CDR3 sequence (DNA): TGTGCCAGCAGCCAAGACGGGTTGAAGCGGTTCTTC. It yields the protein CASSQDGLKRFF.

The chain combines TRBV4-1 with TRBJ1-3; TRBD1 matches at 7 bases. V trimming: 2 bases; J trimming: 1 base; junction bases outside the gene matches: 2. This CDR3 is built from 15 residues. Germline loops: CDR1 MGHRA, CDR2 YSYEKL. CDR3 sequence: CASSQPRGSGNTIYF. In DNA form, the CDR3 reads TGCGCCAGCAGCCAACCCAGGGGGTCTGGAAACACCATATATTTT.

V is TRBV9 and J is TRBJ2-3; D assignment may be TRBD1 or TRBD2 (6 bases each). The germline V gene has CDR1 SGDLS and CDR2 YYNGEE. Trimming removed 3 bases from V and 1 base from J, with 18 bases in between. CDR3 length: 17 amino acids. The CDR3 loop is CASSGGVGASGTDTQYF. CDR3 DNA: TGTGCCAGCAGCGGCGGGGTGGGGGCGTCGGGCACAGATACGCAGTATTTT.

The chain employs TRBV2 and TRBJ2-7, with D hard to call. Trimming removed 7 bases at V and 3 bases at J, with 10 bases between. CDR1 and CDR2 (germline): SNHLY, FYNNEI. The CDR3 consists of 12 residues. The CDR3 nucleotides are TGTGCCAGCAAGGCGGACGGCTACGAGCAGTACTTC. It encodes CASKADGYEQYF.

The chain is built from TRBV6-2 or TRBV6-3 and TRBJ2-7; 7 bases are a match to TRBD1. Trimming at V came to 5 bases and at J to 1 base, leaving 2 bases not matched to a gene. The germline V gene has CDR1 MNHEY and CDR2 SVGEGT. CDR3 length: 13 residues. CDR3 region: CASSKTGSYEQYV. The CDR3 DNA reads as TGTGCCAGCAGTAAGACAGGGTCCTACGAGCAGTACGTC.

V usage is TRBV6-1 and J usage is TRBJ2-7; a weak D match, TRBD1 (6 bases). CDR3 length equals 14 residues. The V and J ends lost 6 bases and 4 bases respectively, with 16 bases between them. CDR1 and CDR2 from the germline V gene are MNHNS and SASEGT. The CDR3 region is CASRSPYRAYEQYV. As DNA, the CDR3 is TGTGCCAGCAGATCCCCTTACAGGGCTTACGAGCAGTACGTC.

This clonotype has more than one count but fewer than ten. The V gene is TRBV20-1, the J gene TRBJ1-3; D gene ambiguous. V gave up 2 bases and J gave up 7 bases, with 18 bases separating them. Germline CDR1 DFQATT, CDR2 SNEGSKA (reference sequence). The CDR3 runs 15 residues. The CDR3 sequence is CSARPDGEWRNTIYF. The CDR3 DNA reads TGCAGTGCTAGACCCGACGGGGAGTGGCGCAACACCATATATTTT.

V usage is TRBV5-6 and J usage is TRBJ1-2, with 7 nucleotides matching TRBD1. The CDR3 covers 15 residues. Germline trimming cut 3 bases from V and 4 bases from J; bases unmatched to any gene: 9. Germline CDR1 SGHDT, CDR2 YYEEEE. CDR3 loop: CASSWGPDRVYGYTF. CDR3 sequence (DNA): TGTGCCAGCAGCTGGGGGCCAGACAGGGTCTATGGCTACACCTTC.

This clonotype was recorded a few times. The chain uses TRBV12-3 or TRBV12-4 and TRBJ1-1; D not resolved. The germline V and J ends were trimmed by 1 base and 10 bases, with 10 bases remaining between them. The CDR3 consists of 12 residues. The CDR3 protein is CASSLGGKGAFF. Written as DNA, the CDR3 is TGTGCCAGCAGTTTAGGGGGAAAGGGAGCTTTCTTT.

The V gene is TRBV7-9, the J gene TRBJ2-4, with 7 bases fitting TRBD2. V gave up 1 base and J gave up 6 bases; unmatched junction bases: 6. The CDR3 covers 15 residues. The germline V gene has CDR1 SEHNR and CDR2 FQNEAQ (reference sequence). In DNA, the CDR3 is TGTGCCAGCAGCTTAGGGGGCGGGAGTAGAAACATTCAGTACTTC. Protein sequence: CASSLGGGSRNIQYF.